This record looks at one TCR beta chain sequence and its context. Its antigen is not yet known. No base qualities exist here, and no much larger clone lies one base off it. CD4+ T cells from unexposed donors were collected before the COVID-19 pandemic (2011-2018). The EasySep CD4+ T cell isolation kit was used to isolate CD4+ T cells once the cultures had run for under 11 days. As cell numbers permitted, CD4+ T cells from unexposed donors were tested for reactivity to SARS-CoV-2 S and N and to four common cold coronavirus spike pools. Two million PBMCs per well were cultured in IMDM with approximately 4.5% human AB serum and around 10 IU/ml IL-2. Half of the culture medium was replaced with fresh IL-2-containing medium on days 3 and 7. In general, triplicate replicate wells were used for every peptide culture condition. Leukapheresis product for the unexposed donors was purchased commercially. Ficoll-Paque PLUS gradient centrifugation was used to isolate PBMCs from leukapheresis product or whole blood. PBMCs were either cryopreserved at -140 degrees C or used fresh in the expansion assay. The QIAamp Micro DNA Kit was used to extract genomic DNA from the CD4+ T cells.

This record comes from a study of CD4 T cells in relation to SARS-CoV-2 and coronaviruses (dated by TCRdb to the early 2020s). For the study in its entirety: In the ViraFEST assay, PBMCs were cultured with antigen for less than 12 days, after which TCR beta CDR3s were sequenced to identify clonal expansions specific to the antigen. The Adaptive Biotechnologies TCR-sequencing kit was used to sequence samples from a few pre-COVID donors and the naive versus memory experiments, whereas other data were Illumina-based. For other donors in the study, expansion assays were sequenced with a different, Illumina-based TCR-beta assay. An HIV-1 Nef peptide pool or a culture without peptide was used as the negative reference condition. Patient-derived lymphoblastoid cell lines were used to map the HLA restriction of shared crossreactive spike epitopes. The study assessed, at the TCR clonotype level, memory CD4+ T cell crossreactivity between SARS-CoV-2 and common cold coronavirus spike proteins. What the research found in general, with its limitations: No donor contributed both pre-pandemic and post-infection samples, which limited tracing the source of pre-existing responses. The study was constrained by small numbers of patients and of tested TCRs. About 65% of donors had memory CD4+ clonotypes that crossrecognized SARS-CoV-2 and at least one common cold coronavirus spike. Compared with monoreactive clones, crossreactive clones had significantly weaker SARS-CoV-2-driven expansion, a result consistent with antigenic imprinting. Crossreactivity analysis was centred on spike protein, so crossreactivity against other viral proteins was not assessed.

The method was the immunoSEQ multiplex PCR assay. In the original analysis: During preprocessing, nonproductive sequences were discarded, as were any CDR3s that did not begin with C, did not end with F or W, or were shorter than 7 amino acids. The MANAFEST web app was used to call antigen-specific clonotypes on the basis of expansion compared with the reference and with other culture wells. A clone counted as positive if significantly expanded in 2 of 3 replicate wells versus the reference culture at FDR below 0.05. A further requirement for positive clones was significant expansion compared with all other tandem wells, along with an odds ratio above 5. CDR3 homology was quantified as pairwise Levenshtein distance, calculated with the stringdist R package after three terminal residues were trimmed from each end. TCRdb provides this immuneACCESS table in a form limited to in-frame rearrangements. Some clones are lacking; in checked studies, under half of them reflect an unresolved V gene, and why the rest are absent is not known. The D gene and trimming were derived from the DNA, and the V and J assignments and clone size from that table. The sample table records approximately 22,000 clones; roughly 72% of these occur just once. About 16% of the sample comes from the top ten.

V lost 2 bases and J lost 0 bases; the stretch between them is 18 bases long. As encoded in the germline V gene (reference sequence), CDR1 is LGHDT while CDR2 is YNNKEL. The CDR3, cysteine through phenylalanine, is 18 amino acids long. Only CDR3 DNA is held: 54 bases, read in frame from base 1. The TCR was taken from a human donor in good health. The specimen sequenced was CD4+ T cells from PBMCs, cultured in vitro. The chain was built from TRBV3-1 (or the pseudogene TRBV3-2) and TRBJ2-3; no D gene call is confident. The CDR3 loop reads CASSQKGITTFSTDTQYF. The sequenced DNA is TGTGCCAGCAGCCAAAAGGGCATTACAACTTTTAGCACAGATACGCAGTATTTT.